Shown below are 15 T cell receptor beta chains from a single sample sequenced in a study of T cells after somatic rescue of genetic block. Sequencing used immunoSEQ multiplex PCR; TCRdb keeps in-frame clones, though not all of them. The sample lists 85,000 to 100,000 clones; more than 80% were seen once. The sequencing sample was made of peripheral blood mononuclear cells (PBMCs). The receptor source for this set is a woman under 30.

The J gene is TRBJ2-5, the V gene TRBV5-6; the match to TRBD2 covers 9 bases. CDR3 length: 14 amino acids. The germline V gene encodes CDR1 SGHDT and CDR2 YYEEEE. Trimming took 6 bases from V and 3 from J; bases not matched to a gene: 6. Here the CDR3 DNA reads TGTGCCAGCACGCCGGGACTAGCCGAAGAGACCCAGTACTTC. It specifies CASTPGLAEETQYF.

This clone has just a few counts. The rearrangement uses TRBV4-3 and TRBJ2-1; D possibly corresponds to TRBD1 (6 bases). Germline CDR1 reads LGHNA; CDR2 reads YSLEER. V lost 2 bases to trimming and J lost 8 bases, with 13 bases between them. The CDR3 totals 14 residues. The CDR3 reads CASSQTGTSHEQFF. The CDR3, as DNA: TGCGCCAGCAGCCAAACCGGGACATCCCATGAGCAGTTCTTC.

This clone was recorded once. Compared with germline, one end of the junction differs, possibly owing to a read error. The chain couples TRBV7-7 to TRBJ2-5; D may match TRBD1 or TRBD2 (5 bases each). This CDR3 is 13 amino acids long. Germline loops: CDR1 SSHAT, CDR2 FNYEAQ (reference sequence). CDR3 amino acids: CASSPGPQETQYF. The DNA of the CDR3 is TGTGCTAGCAGCCCGGGACCTCAAGAGACCCAGTACTTC.

This chain uses TRBV19 with TRBJ2-3; 16 bases agree with TRBD2. The length of the CDR3 is 16 residues. V was clipped by 5 bases and J by 9 bases; unmatched bases: 8. Germline V CDR1 and CDR2: LNHDA, SQIVND (reference sequence). Here the CDR3 DNA reads TGTGCCAGTAGTGGGACTAGCGGGAGGGCCAAGGAGACGCAGTATTTT. As protein: CASSGTSGRAKETQYF.

The rearrangement joins TRBV29-1 to TRBJ1-2, with a tentative D call TRBD1 (5 bases). CDR3 length equals 12 residues. Germline V gene sequence: CDR1 SQVTM, CDR2 ANQGSEA. Trimming cost V 4 bases and J 5 bases, with 11 bases left between them. This CDR3 reads CSVVGTEYGYTF. The CDR3 DNA reads as TGCAGCGTTGTTGGGACGGAATATGGCTACACCTTC.

The V gene is TRBV27, the J gene TRBJ2-1, with 8 bases lining up with TRBD1. Germline-derived CDR1 and CDR2 are MNHEY and SMNVEV (reference sequence). The trim removed 0 bases at V and 2 bases at J, leaving 0 bases unmatched. The CDR3 is 15 amino acids. CDR3 residues: CASSLSGQAYNEQFF. The CDR3 DNA reads TGTGCCAGCAGTTTATCGGGACAGGCCTACAATGAGCAGTTCTTC.

The genes are TRBV27 and TRBJ1-1; 8 bases align to TRBD1. Germline V gene data show CDR1 as MNHEY and CDR2 as SMNVEV (reference sequence). Trimming took 7 bases from V and 5 from J; bases not matched to a gene: 6. The CDR3 contains 13 residues. This chain's CDR3 is CASKDRARTEAFF. In DNA form, the CDR3 reads TGTGCCAGCAAGGACAGGGCTAGGACTGAAGCTTTCTTT.

This sequence joins TRBV7-9 and TRBJ2-2; 8 positions match TRBD2. The CDR3 consists of 14 residues. The germline CDR1 and CDR2 sequences are SEHNR and FQNEAQ (reference sequence). The junction had 3 bases not matched to a gene; V was cut back by 8 bases and J by 1 base. As DNA, the CDR3 is TGTGCCAGCGGGGGACTAGTGAACACCGGGGAGCTGTTTTTT. Its protein product is CASGGLVNTGELFF.

The chain recombines TRBV9 with TRBJ2-5; D gene uncertain. The end of the DNA aligns better with TRBJ2-7, so the J call may be wrong. The germline V gene has CDR1 SGDLS and CDR2 YYNGEE. CDR3 length: 13 residues. CDR3 DNA sequence: TGTGCCAGCAGCGTCGGCGGCCTCTACGAGCAGTACTTC. It encodes CASSVGGLYEQYF.

DNA of the CDR3: TGTGCCAGCAGTTACTCGCCACAAGGACGGACAGATACGCAGTATTTT. It yields the protein CASSYSPQGRTDTQYF. The chain recombines TRBV6-5 with TRBJ2-3; D is unclear. The CDR3 is made up of 16 amino acids. CDR1 is MNHEY, CDR2 SVGAGI, per germline. Trimming stripped 0 bases from V and 3 bases from J, with 13 bases between.

The chain joins TRBV9 to TRBJ2-1; D not certain. The CDR3 consists of 14 residues. Germline CDR1 is SGDLS and CDR2 is YYNGEE. Trimming cost V 4 bases and J 4 bases, with 12 bases left between them. The chain's CDR3 is CASSTRTEYNEQFF. In nucleotides, the CDR3 is TGTGCCAGCAGCACCCGGACGGAGTACAATGAGCAGTTCTTC.

This clone is a singleton in its sample. This rearrangement joins TRBV7-3 to TRBJ2-5; possible D gene TRBD1, 6 bases. V was pared by 3 bases and J by 5 bases, with 13 bases between. The V gene's germline CDR1 is SGHTA and CDR2 FQGTGA. The CDR3 spans 14 residues. The CDR3 DNA reads as TGTGCCAGCAGCTTGACACAGGGCGGGGAGACCCAGTACTTC. Translation: CASSLTQGGETQYF.

The gene calls are TRBV9 and TRBJ2-1, with 7 bases lining up with TRBD2. Germline V gives CDR1 SGDLS, CDR2 YYNGEE. J gave up 8 bases and V 4 bases, and 15 bases lay outside the gene matches. This CDR3 is built from 16 residues. Here the CDR3 reads CASSPAGRETKYEQFF. The CDR3 nucleotides are TGTGCCAGCAGCCCCGCGGGGCGGGAGACCAAATATGAGCAGTTCTTC.

The chain employs TRBV10-2 and TRBJ1-3; possibly TRBD1 for D (6 bases). Germline assignment: CDR1 WSHSY and CDR2 SAAADI. The CDR3 length is 16 residues. Trimming stripped 0 bases from V and 4 bases from J, with 13 bases between. In DNA, the CDR3 is TGCGCCAGCAGTGAGTCTGCAGGGGAAAGAGGAAACACCATATATTTT. It yields the protein CASSESAGERGNTIYF.

The rearrangement uses TRBV7-9 and TRBJ2-3; 8 nucleotides line up with TRBD2. The CDR3 is made up of 16 amino acids. The J segment lost 2 bases and the V segment lost 6 bases, leaving 10 bases of the junction unmatched. Per germline, CDR1 SEHNR and CDR2 FQNEAQ (reference sequence). For the CDR3, the DNA is TGTGCCAGCAGAAGACTAGCGACTACCCTCACAGATACGCAGTATTTT. Encoded protein: CASRRLATTLTDTQYF.